The 17 T cell receptor delta chains below were found in one sample sequenced in a study of γδ T cells in repeated Plasmodium falciparum infection. Bulk repertoires came from Vgamma9/Vdelta2+ or Vdelta2-negative gammadelta T cells flow-sorted from PBMC. TCRdb made new clone calls on the multiplex PCR reads using CATT. The table includes roughly 90,000 delta-chain clones, over 0.75% detected once. Sequencing input: gamma-delta T cells from blood. The receptors were sampled from a pool of human donors (malaria-infected and uninfected, not separated).

On this clone: A far larger clone is one nucleotide away, so this likely arose from a read error. The same CDR3 also results from other DNA sequences found in this sample. The chain carries TRDV1 and TRDJ1, with 7 bases that match TRDD3. No J segment appears in TCRdb, so it was assigned here by matching the sequence to germline. Per germline, CDR1 TSWWSYY and CDR2 QGS. With 6 bases clipped from V and 1 base from J, the junction kept 35 bases outside the gene matches. The length of the CDR3 is 24 residues. CDR3 nucleotides: TGTGCTCTTGGTCCCTCCCCCCCACTCGACACCCTACTGGGGACCTCGGGTGTCACCGATAAACTCATCTTT. Translating it yields CALGPSPPLDTLLGTSGVTDKLIF.

In its sample, this clone was seen a few times. The protein TCRdb lists belongs to a much larger clone and differs from this DNA's translation at residue 12, which points to a read error; the protein shown is made from the DNA. The chain recombines TRDV2 with TRDJ3; 9 nucleotides line up with TRDD3. Because TCRdb records no J gene, it was assigned here through a match of the DNA to germline. Germline V gives CDR1 GEAIGNYY, CDR2 EKD. Trimming took 0 bases from V and 5 from J; bases not matched to a gene: 10. The CDR3 spans 19 residues. CDR3 in DNA: TGTGCCTGTGACACCTTCCGGTGGGGGATAACCCGGGACACCCGACAGATGTTTTTC. Encoded protein: CACDTFRWGITRDTRQMFF.

Concerning this clone itself: It differs at one base from a far larger clone, so likely a read error. This specimen includes other DNA sequences encoding the same CDR3. The chain employs TRDV1 and TRDJ1; unclear D gene. Germline CDR1 and CDR2: TSWWSYY and QGS. The CDR3 is 12 residues long. CDR3 sequence: CALGEQYDKLIF. The CDR3 bases are TGTGCTCTTGGGGAACAGTACGATAAACTCATATTT.

This clone was observed a few times. A single base is all that separates this from a far larger clone, so a read error is likely. The same CDR3 arises from other DNA sequences in this sample as well. The chain joins TRDV1 to TRDJ1, with D possibly TRDD2 on 5 matching bases. V was pared by 4 bases and J by 7 bases, with 22 bases between. The CDR3 has 16 residues. CDR1 TSWWSYY and CDR2 QGS come from the germline V gene. The CDR3 DNA is TGTGCTCTTGGGGTTTTCGCCCGACCTCTCCCTTCTAAACTCATCTTT. Its translation: CALGVFARPLPSKLIF.

Regarding this clone: TCRdb's listed protein matches a much larger clone and diverges from this DNA's translation at residue 9, likely through a read error; the protein shown comes from the DNA. Other DNA sequences in this specimen translate into the identical CDR3. The chain is built from TRDV2 and TRDJ3; TRDD3 aligns across 8 bases. TCRdb leaves out the J gene; it was filled in here by matching the DNA to germline. CDR1 GEAIGNYY and CDR2 EKD come from the germline V gene. With 1 base clipped from V and 0 bases from J, the junction kept 7 bases outside the gene matches. The CDR3 length is 19 residues. Here the CDR3 reads CACDTVLGGTSWDTRQMFF. Written as DNA, the CDR3 is TGTGCCTGTGACACGGTACTGGGGGGTACCTCCTGGGACACCCGACAGATGTTTTTC.

Concerning this clone itself: This DNA's translation differs at residue 11 from TCRdb's protein, which comes from a much larger clone; a read error is likely, and the protein shown is translated from the DNA. For the V gene the call is TRDV1; the J gene has no call; the table's D gene call, TRDD3, was not cross checked with the DNA. This CDR3 has 12 residues. CDR1 is TSWWSYY and CDR2 is QGS in the germline V gene. The chain's CDR3 is CALGDTDDKLTF. CDR3 DNA sequence: TGTGCTCTGGGGGATACGGACGATAAACTCACCTTT.

This clone was counted only a few times. The protein given by TCRdb reflects a much larger clone and differs at residue 6 from this DNA's translation, likely from a read error; the protein shown is the DNA's translation. The genes are TRDV2 and TRDJ1, with 8 bases aligning to TRDD3. The J gene, absent from TCRdb, was called here by matching the DNA to germline. The CDR3 contains 19 residues. Germline V gene sequence: CDR1 GEAIGNYY, CDR2 EKD. Losses at the gene ends were 0 bases for V and 0 bases for J; bases not matched to a gene: 14. The CDR3: CACDTASFTGGPYTDKLIF. CDR3 nucleotides: TGTGCCTGTGACACCGCCTCTTTTACTGGGGGTCCGTACACCGATAAACTCATCTTT.

The table lists this clone with a few counts. The protein TCRdb gives is from a much larger clone and does not agree with this DNA's translation at residue 4, likely a read error; the protein shown here comes from the DNA. In DNA, the CDR3 is TGTGCTCTTGAGACACTTCCGGGAGGTGGGGGATGGAGGGATAAACTCATCTTT. Its translation is CALETLPGGGGWRDKLIF. V and J are TRDV1 and TRDJ1; TRDD3 agrees at 8 bases. The J gene, absent from TCRdb, was called here by matching the DNA to germline. V shed 7 bases and J 5 bases; nucleotides not matched to a gene: 21. The germline gives CDR1 TSWWSYY, CDR2 QGS. CDR3 length: 18 amino acids.

With regard to this clone: Since a far larger clone is one base different, this is likely a read error. This sample also contains other DNA sequences that code for the same CDR3. J gene calling gave no result, while the V gene is TRDV1; TRDD3 is taken as the D call from the table, unchecked against the DNA. CDR1 is TSWWSYY and CDR2 is QGS in the germline V gene. The CDR3 extends over 19 amino acids. CDR3 protein: CALGYLTRGPPGSTDKLIF. In nucleotides, the CDR3 is TGTGCTCTTGGGTACCTAACGAGGGGACCCCCCGGGAGCACCGATAAGCTCATCTTT.

In regard to this clone: TCRdb shows a much larger clone's protein in place of this DNA's translation, and the two differ at residue 13, likely through a read error; the protein shown is translated from the DNA. Within the sample, other DNA sequences also encode this same CDR3. The chain combines TRDV1 with TRDJ1; D gene uncertain. CDR1 and CDR2 (germline): TSWWSYY, QGS. Trimming left V 3 bases short and J 7 bases short, with 27 bases between. CDR3 size: 18 residues. The CDR3 region is CALGDTLTANSKASKLIF. CDR3 nucleotides: TGTGCTCTTGGGGATACTCTCACGGCGAACAGTAAAGCTAGTAAACTCATCTTT.

Of note for this clone: This DNA's translation differs at residue 11 from TCRdb's protein, which comes from a much larger clone; a read error is likely, and the protein shown is translated from the DNA. V gene TRDV2 combines with J gene TRDJ1; D perhaps matches TRDD3 (5 bases). The J gene, left out of TCRdb, was set here by checking the DNA against germline. The germline V gene encodes CDR1 GEAIGNYY and CDR2 EKD. This CDR3 has 19 residues. The V end was cut by 0 bases, the J end by 0 bases, with 22 bases between. The CDR3 coding sequence is TGTGCCTGTGACACCATGGTCGTGGGGCCTGAGGGGGACACCGATAAACTCATCTTT. This codes for CACDTMVVGPEGDTDKLIF.

To note about this clone: TCRdb pairs this DNA with a much larger clone's protein that differs at residue 4, likely a read error; the protein shown was translated from the DNA. The chain uses TRDV2 and TRDJ1; 10 nucleotides align to TRDD3. TCRdb gives no J gene; it was assigned here by matching the DNA to germline. J gave up 5 bases and V 5 bases, and 13 bases lay outside the gene matches. CDR1 is GEAIGNYY, CDR2 EKD, per germline. The CDR3 is made up of 16 amino acids. The CDR3 here is CACGPLLGDYSDKLIF. CDR3 sequence (DNA): TGTGCCTGTGGCCCGTTACTGGGGGATTACAGTGATAAACTCATCTTT.

This clone was seen a handful of times. The amino acid sequence in TCRdb belongs to a much larger clone and departs from this DNA's translation at residue 8, likely a sequencing read error; the sequence shown is translated from the DNA. The V gene is listed as TRDV1; no J gene was called. The germline gives CDR1 TSWWSYY, CDR2 QGS. This CDR3 region has 14 residues. The CDR3 nucleotides are TGTGCTCTTGGGGAACCAATTGGGTCCGATAACCTCATCTTT. This gives the protein CALGEPIGSDNLIF.

This clone turned up a few times. The amino acid sequence in TCRdb belongs to a much larger clone and departs from this DNA's translation at residue 3, likely a sequencing read error; the sequence shown is translated from the DNA. The chain uses TRDV1 and TRDJ1; 11 nucleotides align to TRDD3. Matching the DNA to germline supplied the J gene, which TCRdb does not give. This CDR3 contains 25 residues. The germline CDR1 and CDR2 sequences are TSWWSYY and QGS. The CDR3 loop is CAFGELCSYSRPSDAGGYRSVKLIF. In DNA form, the CDR3 reads TGTGCTTTTGGGGAACTATGTTCCTACTCTCGTCCGTCGGATGCTGGGGGATACCGGTCGGTTAAACTCATCTTT.

Regarding this clone: This likely came from a read error, as a far larger clone is one base away. Other DNA variants within this sample encode the same CDR3. This sequence joins TRDV1 and TRDJ1; D remains ambiguous. Germline V CDR1 and CDR2: TSWWSYY, QGS. CDR3 size: 10 residues. CDR3 in DNA: TGTGCGCTTGGGAAGGCCAAACTCATCTTT. Encoded protein: CALGKAKLIF.

Remarks on this clone: With only one base between it and a far larger clone, this is likely a read error. This CDR3 is also generated by other DNA sequences in the sample. The CDR3, as DNA: TGTGCTCTTGGGGAGGCTTCCGGGGGGTACCCTTACACCGATAAACTCATCTTT. This translates into CALGEASGGYPYTDKLIF. The chain joins TRDV1 to TRDJ1; D is tentatively TRDD2 or TRDD3 (5 bases each). TCRdb does not report a J gene; here it was assigned by matching the DNA to germline references. In germline, CDR1 is TSWWSYY, CDR2 QGS. Deletions cut 3 bases from V and 0 bases from J, with 20 bases between. The CDR3 has 18 residues.

This clone was picked up many times. The protein in TCRdb stems from a much larger clone and differs at residue 17 from this DNA's translation, likely a read error; here the protein is translated from the DNA. The chain has TRDV1 and TRDJ1; 10 bases agree with TRDD3. The CDR3 covers 18 residues. Germline V CDR1 and CDR2: TSWWSYY, QGS. The CDR3 DNA is TGTGCTCTCCTACCGTCCTACGGGGGATACGGGTACACCGATAAACTCACCTTT. This encodes CALLPSYGGYGYTDKLTF.